The clone carrying this TCR beta chain appeared many times. Its antigen is not known. V was pared by 3 bases and J by 6 bases, with 9 bases between. The CDR3 sequence is 13 residues long. Germline-derived CDR1 and CDR2 are ENHRY and SYGVKD. This entry is derived from a study of T cells in Graves' hyperthyroidism and ophthalmopathy. Study-level results: From stable hyperthyroidism, ophthalmopathy was set apart by a 13 V-J model.

Amplification targeted TCR beta CDR3 regions from RNA transcripts. Carried out on the TCR CDR3, a first-round RT-PCR used the HTBI primer set. In TCRdb, the multiplex PCR reads were re-called with MiXCR into one record per CDR3 protein. The profile shows roughly 510,000 distinct CDR3 sequences, about 46% of them singletons. The sample consisted of peripheral blood or thyroid tissue (not recorded which). V gene TRBV10-3 combines with J gene TRBJ1-5, with D perhaps TRBD1 (5 bases). The clonotype comes from an adult woman with Graves' disease, either hyperthyroidism or ophthalmopathy (not recorded which). CDR3 in DNA: TGTGCCATCAGTGACAGGGCGGTTCAGCCCCAGCATTTT. This sequence encodes CAISDRAVQPQHF.